A single sample is the source of the 30 T cell receptor beta chains below, sequenced in a study of OX40 agonist ivuxolimab in advanced cancers. This table comes from immunoSEQ multiplex PCR, and its TCRdb copy is limited to in-frame clones, with some not included. The profile shows about 61,000 clones, about 88% of them singletons. The sample here was CD4+ or CD8+ T cells sorted from blood, taken in a trial of the OX40 agonist ivuxolimab. The receptors originated from an adult with an advanced solid tumor such as melanoma, head and neck, liver or kidney cancer.

In this sample, this clone turned up a few times. The J gene is TRBJ1-5, the V gene TRBV6-4; possibly TRBD1 for D (5 bases). V shed 5 bases and J shed 6 bases, with 11 bases lying between them. The CDR3 runs to 13 residues. Germline CDR1 reads MRHNA; CDR2 reads SNTAGT. This chain's CDR3 is CASSRDGGQPQHF. As DNA, the CDR3 is TGTGCCAGCAGTCGGGACGGTGGTCAGCCCCAGCATTTT.

With respect to this clone: The same CDR3 can be traced to other DNA sequences in this sample. The chain joins TRBV6-6 to TRBJ2-7; 9 bases fit TRBD1. Germline CDR1 MNHNY, CDR2 SVGAGI (reference sequence). The CDR3 totals 14 residues. V lost 0 bases and J lost 3; bases outside the gene matches: 0. CDR3 in DNA: TGTGCCAGCAGTTACTCGGACAGGGGCTACGAGCAGTACTTC. This codes for CASSYSDRGYEQYF.

This CDR3 is CASSLGAGGRLYNEQFF. Written as DNA, the CDR3 is TGCGCCAGCAGCTTGGGGGCTGGCGGAAGACTCTACAATGAGCAGTTCTTC. The rearrangement links TRBV5-1 to TRBJ2-1, with D unclear. The CDR3 loop spans 17 amino acids. V dropped 0 bases and J dropped 3 bases, with 16 bases sitting between them. In germline, CDR1 is SGHRS, CDR2 YFSETQ.

The chain carries TRBV7-2 and TRBJ1-4; D is perhaps TRBD1 (5 bases). The CDR3 spans 17 residues. CDR1 is SGHTA, CDR2 FQGNSA, per germline. The ends were cut back, 1 base at V and 8 bases at J, with 20 bases in the middle. The CDR3 DNA follows: TGTGCCAGCAGCTTAGAAATCGGGCGGGGCGCCCAGGAAAAACTGTTTTTT. Its protein product is CASSLEIGRGAQEKLFF. Complete variable domain (other parts from reference TRBV7-2 and TRBJ1-4): GAGVSQSPSNKVTEKGKDVELRCDPISGHTALYWYRQSLGQGLEFLIYFQGNSAPDKSGLPSDRFSAERTGGSVSTLTIQRTQQEDSAVYLCASSLEIGRGAQEKLFFGSGTQLSVL.

The gene calls are TRBV4-2 and TRBJ2-1, with TRBD2 identical over 10 bases. V lost 0 bases, J lost 4 bases, and 6 bases stayed unmatched. CDR1 LGHNA and CDR2 YNFKEQ come from the germline V gene. The CDR3 is 17 amino acids. The CDR3 sequence: CASSQDIPAGGYNEQFF. The CDR3 nucleotides read TGTGCCAGCAGCCAAGATATCCCAGCGGGAGGGTACAATGAGCAGTTCTTC.

This rearrangement joins TRBV9 to TRBJ1-1; D is uncertain. The CDR3 covers 12 residues. Germline values: CDR1 SGDLS, CDR2 YYNGEE. V was cut by 4 bases and J by 10 bases, with 14 bases left in between. The chain's CDR3 is CASSPRDPPAFF. For the CDR3, the DNA is TGTGCCAGCAGCCCCCGGGATCCTCCAGCTTTCTTT.

V gene TRBV11-1 combines with J gene TRBJ2-3, with D possibly matching TRBD1 (5 bases). The ends were cut back, 3 bases at V and 2 bases at J, with 12 bases in the middle. Germline V lookup: CDR1 SGHAT, CDR2 FQDESV (reference sequence). The CDR3 has 15 residues. CDR3: CASSLSGSATDTQYF. CDR3 in DNA: TGTGCCAGCAGCTTGTCAGGGTCCGCCACAGATACGCAGTATTTT.

A single count supports this clone. J is TRBJ2-3 and V is TRBV2; D unresolved. Per germline, CDR1 SNHLY and CDR2 FYNNEI. There are 11 residues in the CDR3. V lost 3 bases and J lost 7, with 5 bases in between. The CDR3 sequence: CASSDSYTQYF. The CDR3 nucleotides are TGTGCCAGCAGTGATTCCTATACGCAGTATTTT. Based on the CDR3 plus reference TRBV2 and TRBJ2-3, the full variable domain is EPEVTQTPSHQVTQMGQEVILRCVPISNHLYFYWYRQILGQKVEFLVSFYNNEISEKSEIFDDQFSVERPDGSNFTLKIRSTKLEDSAMYFCASSDSYTQYFGPGTRLTVL.

The chain is built from TRBV7-8 and TRBJ2-3, with D unresolved. The CDR3 is 15 residues long. Germline assignment: CDR1 SGHVS and CDR2 FQNEAQ. V lost 4 bases and J 0 bases, leaving 11 bases between the germline ends. In nucleotides, the CDR3 is TGTGCCAGCAGCTATCTTGCGCCTAGCACAGATACGCAGTATTTT. Its protein is CASSYLAPSTDTQYF.

CDR3 sequence (DNA): TGTGCCAGCAGACCCCTATCCCGCAATGAAAAACTGTTTTTT. It yields the protein CASRPLSRNEKLFF. This chain joins TRBV13 and TRBJ1-4; the D is unclear. Germline V gene sequence: CDR1 PRHDT, CDR2 FYEKMQ (reference sequence). The CDR3 spans 14 residues. Trimming shortened V by 6 bases and J by 5 bases, and 13 bases separated the two germline ends.

The J gene is TRBJ2-7, the V gene TRBV7-2, with D tentatively TRBD1 or TRBD2 (5 bases each). This CDR3 has 15 amino acids. From germline, CDR1 is SGHTA and CDR2 FQGNSA. With 5 bases removed from V and 4 bases from J, the gap between germline ends came to 18 bases. CDR3 in amino acids: CASSVGRRSGYEQYF. The CDR3 region has the DNA TGTGCCAGCAGCGTGGGACGGAGGAGTGGGTACGAGCAGTACTTC.

V and J are TRBV4-3 and TRBJ2-1; 14 nucleotides align to TRBD2. CDR1 and CDR2 from the germline V gene are LGHNA and YSLEER. The CDR3 totals 15 residues. Germline trimming cut 3 bases from V and 6 bases from J; bases unmatched to any gene: 1. CDR3 DNA: TGCGCCAGCAGCCAGGGGACTAGCGGGAGCAATGAGCAGTTCTTC. Its translation is CASSQGTSGSNEQFF.

The V gene is TRBV28, the J gene TRBJ2-1, with D maybe TRBD2 (5 bases). Germline loops: CDR1 MDHEN, CDR2 SYDVKM. With 5 bases removed from V and 7 bases from J, the gap between germline ends came to 12 bases. The length of the CDR3 is 13 residues. The CDR3 is CASSLSGSNEQFF. The CDR3 nucleotides read TGTGCCAGCAGTCTAAGCGGTTCTAATGAGCAGTTCTTC.

The rearrangement joins TRBV13 to TRBJ1-1; D gene ambiguous. The CDR3 has 12 amino acids. The ends were cut back, 10 bases at V and 2 bases at J, with 11 bases in the middle. Germline CDR1 reads PRHDT; CDR2 reads FYEKMQ (reference sequence). The DNA for the CDR3 is TGTGCCACTCGGGGTGGTAACACTGAAGCTTTCTTT. It is translated as CATRGGNTEAFF.

This chain links TRBV14 with TRBJ2-7, with TRBD1 matching over 8 bases. In germline, CDR1 is SGHDN, CDR2 FVKESK. The V segment lost 4 bases and the J segment 3 bases; nucleotides outside the gene matches: 2. This CDR3 is 13 amino acids long. CDR3 bases: TGTGCCAGCAGCCCGACAGGGGACTACGAGCAGTACTTC. Translated, it gives CASSPTGDYEQYF.

The gene calls are TRBV7-2 and TRBJ1-5; D unresolved. The V gene lost 5 bases and the J gene lost 0 bases, with 5 bases spanning the gap. CDR3 size: 13 residues. CDR1 and CDR2 from the germline V gene are SGHTA and FQGNSA. As DNA, the CDR3 is TGTGCCAGCAGCCAGTTTAGCAATCAGCCCCAGCATTTT. Translating it yields CASSQFSNQPQHF.

The chain carries TRBV2 and TRBJ2-7; 7 nucleotides agree with TRBD2. Germline-derived CDR1 and CDR2 are SNHLY and FYNNEI. There are 13 residues in the CDR3. V lost 4 bases to trimming and J lost 6 bases; unmatched junction nucleotides: 6. The CDR3 DNA reads as TGTGCCAGCAGTGGGAGACTAGCCTTCGAGCAGTACTTC. Its protein is CASSGRLAFEQYF. The full variable domain, with the rest looked up from reference TRBV2 and TRBJ2-7, is EPEVTQTPSHQVTQMGQEVILRCVPISNHLYFYWYRQILGQKVEFLVSFYNNEISEKSEIFDDQFSVERPDGSNFTLKIRSTKLEDSAMYFCASSGRLAFEQYFGPGTRLTVT.

The chain employs TRBV11-2 and TRBJ2-2; D might be TRBD1 (6 bases). The V end was cut by 1 base, the J end by 6 bases, with 15 bases between. This CDR3 contains 16 residues. Germline V lookup: CDR1 SGHAT, CDR2 FQNNGV. Here the CDR3 DNA reads TGTGCCAGCAGCTTAGGGCTCAGGGGATGGTCCGGGGAGCTGTTTTTT. It yields the protein CASSLGLRGWSGELFF.

This chain uses TRBV7-9 with TRBJ2-1; D is perhaps TRBD1 or TRBD2 (5 bases each). CDR3 length equals 13 residues. Trimming removed 2 bases from V and 6 bases from J, with 8 bases in between. Germline CDR1 reads SEHNR; CDR2 reads FQNEAQ (reference sequence). In DNA, the CDR3 is TGTGCCAGCAGCTTATCGGGGCCCAATGAGCAGTTCTTC. This encodes CASSLSGPNEQFF.

V is TRBV13 and J is TRBJ1-1; TRBD1 matches 7 bases. Germline V gene sequence: CDR1 PRHDT, CDR2 FYEKMQ (reference sequence). This CDR3 region has 16 residues. Trimming cost V 4 bases and J 0 bases; bases outside gene matches: 8. CDR3 DNA sequence: TGTGCCAGCAGCTCAGGGGGGGGGCACATGAACACTGAAGCTTTCTTT. Protein sequence: CASSSGGGHMNTEAFF.

The rearrangement links TRBV9 to TRBJ2-3, with D tentatively TRBD2 (6 bases). CDR3 length: 15 amino acids. Germline CDR1 is SGDLS and CDR2 is YYNGEE. Trimming left V 3 bases short and J 0 bases short, with 11 bases between. The CDR3 DNA sequence: TGTGCCAGCAGCGAGAGGCTAGCGAGCACAGATACGCAGTATTTT. Amino acid sequence: CASSERLASTDTQYF.

This chain connects TRBV4-3 to TRBJ2-2; maybe TRBD1 (6 bases). Germline-derived CDR1 and CDR2 are LGHNA and YSLEER. The CDR3 has 16 amino acids. V lost 4 bases and J 3 bases, leaving 15 bases between the germline ends. CDR3 bases: TGCGCCAGCAGCCTAAAATGGACAGTAGACACCGGGGAGCTGTTTTTT. Protein sequence: CASSLKWTVDTGELFF.

The J gene is TRBJ2-7, the V gene TRBV7-9; 8 bases are shared with TRBD1. The CDR3 sequence is 16 residues long. Germline V CDR1 and CDR2: SEHNR, FQNEAQ (reference sequence). The V and J ends lost 0 bases and 3 bases, in that order; junction bases with no gene match: 7. The DNA for the CDR3 is TGTGCCAGCAGCTTAGCAGGAGGGACAGGAAGCTACGAGCAGTACTTC. Translated: CASSLAGGTGSYEQYF.

This clone has just one count. The chain joins TRBV7-9 to TRBJ2-1, with TRBD2 as a possible D gene (6 bases). Trimming pared 3 bases from V and 8 bases from J, leaving 11 bases between. The CDR3 loop spans 13 amino acids. The germline CDR1 and CDR2 sequences are SEHNR and FQNEAQ (reference sequence). The CDR3 protein is CASSFGGLHEQFF. CDR3 coding DNA: TGTGCCAGCAGCTTTGGGGGACTTCATGAGCAGTTCTTC.

Remarks on this clone: At one end, the junction sequence differs from germline, possibly due to a read error. The chain uses TRBV12-5 and TRBJ2-7; 7 nucleotides match TRBD2. Per germline, CDR1 LGHNT and CDR2 FRNRAP. The CDR3 contains 16 residues. For the CDR3, the DNA is TGTGCTAGTGGTCTGGTTGTCGGACTAGTCGCCTACGAGCAGTACTTC. Its protein is CASGLVVGLVAYEQYF.

This sequence joins TRBV11-2 and TRBJ1-2, with a weak D call TRBD1 (5 bases). Per germline, CDR1 SGHAT and CDR2 FQNNGV. The V end lost 5 bases, the J end lost 8 bases, and 18 bases lay between the germline ends. This CDR3 has 14 amino acids. DNA for the CDR3: TGTGCCAGCAGCCTCTCCGACGGGACCATCGGCTACACCTTC. Its translation is CASSLSDGTIGYTF. Combining the CDR3 with reference TRBV11-2 and TRBJ1-2 gives the whole variable domain EAGVAQSPRYKIIEKRQSVAFWCNPISGHATLYWYQQILGQGPKLLIQFQNNGVVDDSQLPKDRFSAERLKGVDSTLKIQPAKLEDSAVYLCASSLSDGTIGYTFGSGTRLTVV.

This clone was detected a few times. This chain joins TRBV4-2 and TRBJ2-1, with 11 bases fitting TRBD2. This CDR3 is built from 15 residues. V gave up 4 bases and J gave up 3 bases; unmatched junction bases: 2. The germline gives CDR1 LGHNA, CDR2 YNFKEQ. CDR3: CASSPGLADYNEQFF. The CDR3 region has the DNA TGTGCCAGCAGCCCGGGACTAGCGGACTACAATGAGCAGTTCTTC.

The sample holds one count of this clone. The chain joins TRBV7-9 to TRBJ2-7; D remains ambiguous. With 1 base removed from V and 2 bases from J, the gap between germline ends came to 12 bases. CDR1 and CDR2 from the germline V gene are SEHNR and FQNEAQ (reference sequence). This CDR3 region has 15 residues. CDR3 loop: CASSLVTSSTYEQYF. In DNA, the CDR3 is TGTGCCAGCAGCTTAGTAACCTCCAGCACCTACGAGCAGTACTTC.

The rearrangement uses TRBV4-3 and TRBJ2-2, with unresolved D. Trimming removed 0 bases from V and 3 bases from J, with 11 bases in between. Germline values: CDR1 LGHNA, CDR2 YSLEER. CDR3 size: 16 residues. CDR3 in DNA: TGCGCCAGCAGCCAAGAAGTTCCCACGGACACCGGGGAGCTGTTTTTT. It translates to CASSQEVPTDTGELFF.

The V call is TRBV4-3, the J call TRBJ2-1; D may be TRBD2 (5 bases). Trimming stripped 3 bases from V and 6 bases from J, with 12 bases between. Germline V gives CDR1 LGHNA, CDR2 YSLEER. The CDR3 extends over 14 amino acids. The DNA for the CDR3 is TGCGCCAGCAGCCAGGGTATAGCGATCAATGAGCAGTTCTTC. As protein: CASSQGIAINEQFF.